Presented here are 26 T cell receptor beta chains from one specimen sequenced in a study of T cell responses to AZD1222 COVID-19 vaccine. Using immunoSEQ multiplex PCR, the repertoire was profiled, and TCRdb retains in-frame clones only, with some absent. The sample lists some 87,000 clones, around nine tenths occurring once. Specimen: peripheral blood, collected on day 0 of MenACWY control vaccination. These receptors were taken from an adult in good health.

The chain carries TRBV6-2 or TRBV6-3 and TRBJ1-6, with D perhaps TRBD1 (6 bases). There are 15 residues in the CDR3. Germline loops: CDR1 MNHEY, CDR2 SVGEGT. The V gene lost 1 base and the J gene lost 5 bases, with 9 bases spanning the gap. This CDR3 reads CASSYLGTHNSPLHF. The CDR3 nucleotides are TGTGCCAGCAGTTACTTGGGGACACATAATTCACCCCTCCACTTT.

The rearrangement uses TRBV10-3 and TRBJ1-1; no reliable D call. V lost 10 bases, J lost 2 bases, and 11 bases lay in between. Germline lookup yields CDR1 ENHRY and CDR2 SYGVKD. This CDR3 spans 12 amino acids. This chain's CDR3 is CATRSINTEAFF. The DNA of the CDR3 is TGTGCCACACGGTCCATCAACACTGAAGCTTTCTTT.

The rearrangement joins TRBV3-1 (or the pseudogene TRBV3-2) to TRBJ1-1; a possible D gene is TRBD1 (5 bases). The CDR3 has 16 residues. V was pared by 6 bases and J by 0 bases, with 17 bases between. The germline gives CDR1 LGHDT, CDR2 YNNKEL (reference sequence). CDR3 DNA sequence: TGTGCCAGCAGTCCCCGGGACGGAGGAGTGAACACTGAAGCTTTCTTT. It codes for CASSPRDGGVNTEAFF.

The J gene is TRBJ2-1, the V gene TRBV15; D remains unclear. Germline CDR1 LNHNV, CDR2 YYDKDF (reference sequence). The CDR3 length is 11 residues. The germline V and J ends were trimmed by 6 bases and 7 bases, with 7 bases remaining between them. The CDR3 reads CATSRLNEQFF. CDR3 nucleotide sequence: TGTGCCACCAGTCGTCTAAATGAGCAGTTCTTC.

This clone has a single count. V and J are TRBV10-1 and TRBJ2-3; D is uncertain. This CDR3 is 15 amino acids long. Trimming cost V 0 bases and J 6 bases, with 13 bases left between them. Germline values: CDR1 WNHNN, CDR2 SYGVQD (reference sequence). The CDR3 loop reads CASSESRAGADTQYF. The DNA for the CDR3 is TGCGCCAGCAGTGAGTCGAGAGCCGGCGCGGATACGCAGTATTTT.

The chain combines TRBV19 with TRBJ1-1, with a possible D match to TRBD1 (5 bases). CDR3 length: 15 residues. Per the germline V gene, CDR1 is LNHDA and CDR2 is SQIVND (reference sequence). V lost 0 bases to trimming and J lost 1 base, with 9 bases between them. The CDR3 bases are TGTGCCAGTAGTATAGACGGGGCGGCGAACACTGAAGCTTTCTTT. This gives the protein CASSIDGAANTEAFF.

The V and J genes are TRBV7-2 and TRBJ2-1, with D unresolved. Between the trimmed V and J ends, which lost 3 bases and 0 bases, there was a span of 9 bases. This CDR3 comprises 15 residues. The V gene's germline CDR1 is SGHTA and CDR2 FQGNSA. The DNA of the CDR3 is TGTGCCAGCAGCTTGGCCTCAAGCTCCTACAATGAGCAGTTCTTC. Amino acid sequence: CASSLASSSYNEQFF.

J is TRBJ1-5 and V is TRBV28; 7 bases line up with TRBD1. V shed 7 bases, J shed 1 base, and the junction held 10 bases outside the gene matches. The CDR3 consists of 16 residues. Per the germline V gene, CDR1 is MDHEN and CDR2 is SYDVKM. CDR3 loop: CASTMLQGMSNQPQHF. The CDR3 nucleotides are TGTGCCAGCACCATGTTACAGGGGATGAGCAATCAGCCCCAGCATTTT.

The CDR3 region is CSVGGGLGSNQPQHF. The CDR3, as DNA: TGCAGCGTTGGAGGGGGGCTGGGGAGCAATCAGCCCCAGCATTTT. V is TRBV29-1 and J is TRBJ1-5, with D perhaps matching TRBD1 (6 bases). The CDR3 consists of 15 residues. Trimming took 4 bases from V and 1 from J, leaving 14 bases between them. CDR1 is SQVTM, CDR2 ANQGSEA, per germline.

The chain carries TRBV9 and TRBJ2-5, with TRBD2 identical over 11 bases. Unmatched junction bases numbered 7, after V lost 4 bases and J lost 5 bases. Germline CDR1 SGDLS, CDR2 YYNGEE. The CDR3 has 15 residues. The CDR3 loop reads CASSISGGARETQYF. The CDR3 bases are TGTGCCAGCAGCATTAGCGGGGGGGCCAGGGAGACCCAGTACTTC.

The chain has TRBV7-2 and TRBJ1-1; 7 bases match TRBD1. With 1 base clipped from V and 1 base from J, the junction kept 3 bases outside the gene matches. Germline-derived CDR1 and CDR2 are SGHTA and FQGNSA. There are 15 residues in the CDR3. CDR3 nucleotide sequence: TGTGCCAGCAGCTTAGTTGGGACAGCGAACACTGAAGCTTTCTTT. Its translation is CASSLVGTANTEAFF.

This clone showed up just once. This chain's CDR3 is CATSDLRAGDRGRRTDTQYF. The CDR3 region has the DNA TGTGCCACCAGTGATTTAAGGGCGGGGGACAGGGGGCGAAGAACAGATACGCAGTATTTT. The chain uses TRBV24-1 and TRBJ2-3, with 12 positions matching TRBD1. CDR3 length: 20 amino acids. The junction had 13 bases not matched to a gene; V was cut back by 1 base and J by 3 bases. Germline V gives CDR1 KGHDR, CDR2 SFDVKD.

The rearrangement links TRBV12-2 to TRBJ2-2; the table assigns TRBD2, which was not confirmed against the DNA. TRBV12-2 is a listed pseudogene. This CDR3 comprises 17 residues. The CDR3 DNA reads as TGTGCAAGTCGCTTAGCGAAGGTAGCGGGGGAGTGCGGGGAGCTGTTTTTT. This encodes CASRLAKVAGECGELFF.

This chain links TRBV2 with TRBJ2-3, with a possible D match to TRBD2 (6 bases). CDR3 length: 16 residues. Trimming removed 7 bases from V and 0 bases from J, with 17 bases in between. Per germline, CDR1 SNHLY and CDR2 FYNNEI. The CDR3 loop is CASKLVQGTSTDTQYF. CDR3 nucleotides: TGTGCCAGCAAGCTCGTTCAAGGGACTAGCACAGATACGCAGTATTTT.

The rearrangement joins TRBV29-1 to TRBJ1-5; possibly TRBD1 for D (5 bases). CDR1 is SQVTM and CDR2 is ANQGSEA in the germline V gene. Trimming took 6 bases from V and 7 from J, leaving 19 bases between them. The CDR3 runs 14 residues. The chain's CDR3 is CSVRLGTTDQPQHF. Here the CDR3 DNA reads TGCAGCGTACGACTGGGGACGACAGACCAGCCCCAGCATTTT.

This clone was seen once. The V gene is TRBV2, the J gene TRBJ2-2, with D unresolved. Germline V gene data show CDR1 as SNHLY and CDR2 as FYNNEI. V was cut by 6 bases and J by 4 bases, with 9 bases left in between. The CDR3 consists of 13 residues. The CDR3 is CASSSDTTGELFF. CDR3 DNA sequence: TGTGCCAGCAGCTCGGATACCACCGGGGAGCTGTTTTTT.

Here the CDR3 DNA reads TGCAGTGCTCTTACAGAGGAGCAGTACTTC. Translation gives CSALTEEQYF. The chain uses TRBV20-1 and TRBJ2-7; D gene ambiguous. Germline assignment: CDR1 DFQATT and CDR2 SNEGSKA (reference sequence). With 5 bases removed from V and 7 bases from J, the gap between germline ends came to 9 bases. The CDR3 length is 10 residues.

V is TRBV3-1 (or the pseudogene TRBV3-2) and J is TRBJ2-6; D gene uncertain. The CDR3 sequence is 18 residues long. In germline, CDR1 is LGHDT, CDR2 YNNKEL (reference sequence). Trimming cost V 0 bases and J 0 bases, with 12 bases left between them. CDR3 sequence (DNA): TGTGCCAGCAGCCAAGATTTCCACCGCAACTCTGGGGCCAACGTCCTGACTTTC. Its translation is CASSQDFHRNSGANVLTF.

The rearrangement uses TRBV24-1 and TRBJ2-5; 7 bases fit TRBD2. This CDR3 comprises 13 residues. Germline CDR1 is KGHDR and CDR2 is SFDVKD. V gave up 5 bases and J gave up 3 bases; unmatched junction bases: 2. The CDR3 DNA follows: TGTGCCACCAGTGGGGGGAGGGAAGAGACCCAGTACTTC. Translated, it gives CATSGGREETQYF.

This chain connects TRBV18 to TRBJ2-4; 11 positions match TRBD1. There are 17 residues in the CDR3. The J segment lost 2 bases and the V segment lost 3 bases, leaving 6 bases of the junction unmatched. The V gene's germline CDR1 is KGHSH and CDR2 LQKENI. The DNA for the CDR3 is TGTGCCAGCTCACCCGGACAGGGGGCTGGGACCAAAAACATTCAGTACTTC. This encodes CASSPGQGAGTKNIQYF.

This chain's CDR3 is CASSFDAGNSYNSPLHF. CDR3 sequence (DNA): TGTGCCAGCAGTTTCGACGCAGGGAACTCCTATAATTCACCCCTCCACTTT. This chain connects TRBV6-2 or TRBV6-3 to TRBJ1-6; possibly TRBD1 for D (5 bases). CDR3 length: 17 amino acids. Germline-derived CDR1 and CDR2 are MNHEY and SVGEGT. Between the trimmed V and J ends, which lost 4 bases and 0 bases, there was a span of 13 bases.

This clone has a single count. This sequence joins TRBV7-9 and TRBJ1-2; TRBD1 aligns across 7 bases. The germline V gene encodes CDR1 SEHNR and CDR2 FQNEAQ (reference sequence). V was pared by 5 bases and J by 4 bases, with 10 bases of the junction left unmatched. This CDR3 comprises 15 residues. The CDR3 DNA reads TGTGCCAGCAGCCACACCGGGACAGATGTCTATGGCTACACCTTC. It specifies CASSHTGTDVYGYTF.

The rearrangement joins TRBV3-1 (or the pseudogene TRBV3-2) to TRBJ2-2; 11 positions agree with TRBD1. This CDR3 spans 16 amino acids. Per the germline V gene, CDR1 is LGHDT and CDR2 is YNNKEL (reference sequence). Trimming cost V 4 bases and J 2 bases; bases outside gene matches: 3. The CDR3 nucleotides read TGTGCCAGCAGCCCACGGACAGGGGGCAACACCGGGGAGCTGTTTTTT. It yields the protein CASSPRTGGNTGELFF.

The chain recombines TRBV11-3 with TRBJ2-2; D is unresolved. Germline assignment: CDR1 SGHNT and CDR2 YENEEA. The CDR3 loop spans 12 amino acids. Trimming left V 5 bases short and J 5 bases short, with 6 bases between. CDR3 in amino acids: CASSPGTGELFF. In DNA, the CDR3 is TGTGCCAGCAGCCCTGGGACCGGGGAGCTGTTTTTT.

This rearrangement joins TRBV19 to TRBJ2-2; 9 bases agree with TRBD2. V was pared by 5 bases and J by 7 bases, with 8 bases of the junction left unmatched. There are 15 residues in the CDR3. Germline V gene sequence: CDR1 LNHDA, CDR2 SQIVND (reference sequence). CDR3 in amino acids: CASSALAGWYGELFF. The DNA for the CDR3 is TGTGCCAGTAGTGCCCTAGCGGGATGGTACGGGGAGCTGTTTTTT.

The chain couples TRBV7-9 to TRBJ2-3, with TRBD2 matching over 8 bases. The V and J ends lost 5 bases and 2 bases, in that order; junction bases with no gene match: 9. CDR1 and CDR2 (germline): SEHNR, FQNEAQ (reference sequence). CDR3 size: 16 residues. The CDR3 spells CASSPRGASDTDTQYF. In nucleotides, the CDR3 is TGTGCCAGCAGCCCGCGGGGGGCCAGTGACACAGATACGCAGTATTTT. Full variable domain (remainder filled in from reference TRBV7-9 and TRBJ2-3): DTGVSQNPRHKITKRGQNVTFRCDPISEHNRLYWYRQTLGQGPEFLTYFQNEAQLEKSRLLSDRFSAERPKGSFSTLEIQRTEQGDSAMYLCASSPRGASDTDTQYFGPGTRLTVL.